This T cell receptor beta chain emerged from a study of graft-versus-host responses after intestinal transplantation. Looking at the study overall: Recipients were given multivisceral, liver-intestinal, or isolated intestinal transplants.

Germline V gives CDR1 SGHKS, CDR2 YYEKEE (reference sequence). V lost 4 bases to trimming and J lost 4 bases; unmatched junction nucleotides: 4. The CDR3 runs 14 residues. The repertoire was sequenced with immunoSEQ multiplex PCR; TCRdb's copy has only in-frame clones and lacks some. This sample has 15,000 to 20,000 clones, with 75% to 90% found just once. The specimen comprised PBMCs, sampled roughly 110 days after intestinal transplant. The chain is built from TRBV5-5 and TRBJ1-1; 10 nucleotides match TRBD1. The sequence was collected from a human patient who received an intestinal transplant, so some T cells may come from the graft donor. The CDR3 nucleotides read TGTGCCAGCAGCCCCGGGACAGGGGCCACTGAAGCTTTCTTT. This translates into CASSPGTGATEAFF. Using reference TRBV5-5 and TRBJ1-1 for the parts outside the CDR3, the full variable domain is DAGVTQSPTHLIKTRGQQVTLRCSPISGHKSVSWYQQVLGQGPQFIFQYYEKEERGRGNFPDRFSARQFPNYSSELNVNALLLGDSALYLCASSPGTGATEAFFGQGTRLTVV.